The 20 T cell receptor beta chains listed next were all sequenced from one sample in a study of CD8 T cells in Susac syndrome. The RNA input was roughly 0.45 to 1 ug, and it was reverse transcribed with random hexamers. Each CDR3 protein gets one entry after TCRdb re-called the immunoSEQ multiplex PCR reads with MiXCR. The sample holds over 120,000 distinct CDR3 sequences, approximately 93% seen once. Sequencing was carried out using CD4+ T cells from PBMCs. The source of these receptors is a human donor in good health.

This rearrangement joins TRBV5-4 to TRBJ1-1; 8 bases align to TRBD1. CDR3 length equals 15 residues. Germline V gives CDR1 SGHNT, CDR2 YYREEE (reference sequence). Germline trimming cut 2 bases from V and 4 bases from J; bases unmatched to any gene: 7. The CDR3 reads CASSFPTGAGTEAFF. The CDR3 DNA follows: TGTGCCAGCAGCTTCCCGACAGGGGCTGGCACTGAAGCTTTCTTT.

The chain joins TRBV20-1 to TRBJ1-5; TRBD1 matches 9 bases. Germline loops: CDR1 DFQATT, CDR2 SNEGSKA (reference sequence). The CDR3 has 13 residues. J lost 5 bases, V lost 6 bases, and 5 bases had no gene match. The chain's CDR3 is CSARQGVDQPQHF. CDR3 sequence (DNA): TGCAGTGCCAGACAGGGGGTTGATCAGCCCCAGCATTTT.

V is TRBV5-1 and J is TRBJ1-1; weak D call: TRBD1 (5 bases). CDR1 and CDR2 (germline): SGHRS, YFSETQ. This CDR3 comprises 15 residues. V lost 4 bases and J lost 0, with 13 bases in between. The CDR3 sequence: CASSQTTVMNTEAFF. CDR3 in DNA: TGCGCCAGCAGCCAGACGACAGTCATGAACACTGAAGCTTTCTTT.

V is TRBV2 and J is TRBJ2-5, with 7 nucleotides matching TRBD2. This CDR3 region has 11 residues. The V gene's germline CDR1 is SNHLY and CDR2 FYNNEI. The junction had 5 bases not matched to a gene; V was cut back by 11 bases and J by 5 bases. As DNA, the CDR3 is TGTGCCGGGAGGGCAGCCGAGACCCAGTACTTC. It yields the protein CAGRAAETQYF.

DNA of the CDR3: TGTGCCAGCAGCTCTAATACGCAGTATTTT. It yields the protein CASSSNTQYF. V usage is TRBV7-9 and J usage is TRBJ2-3; no definite D call. This CDR3 region has 10 residues. V lost 4 bases, J lost 7 bases, and 3 bases lay in between. Germline-derived CDR1 and CDR2 are SEHNR and FQNEAQ (reference sequence).

The V call is TRBV29-1, the J call TRBJ2-7; 7 bases align to TRBD1. The junction had 4 bases not matched to a gene; V was cut back by 4 bases and J by 4 bases. The CDR3 has 12 residues. Germline V gene data show CDR1 as SQVTM and CDR2 as ANQGSEA. The DNA for the CDR3 is TGCAGCGTTGGACAGGGTACTTACGAGCAGTACTTC. This translates into CSVGQGTYEQYF.

Regarding this clonotype: Germline is not matched at one junction end, which may reflect a read error. V gene TRBV4-1 combines with J gene TRBJ1-1, with 7 bases matching TRBD1. The CDR3 loop spans 15 amino acids. CDR1 and CDR2 from the germline V gene are MGHRA and YSYEKL. Here the CDR3 DNA reads TGCGCCAGCAGCCGACCAGGGGGGGCGGACACTGAAGTTTTCTTT. Protein: CASSRPGGADTEVFF.

This clonotype was seen just once. The rearrangement uses TRBV19 and TRBJ1-2, with unresolved D. With 6 bases removed from V and 10 bases from J, the gap between germline ends came to 21 bases. The CDR3 contains 14 residues. Germline V CDR1 and CDR2: LNHDA, SQIVND (reference sequence). The chain's CDR3 is CASSLGRVPPTYTF. The CDR3 DNA reads as TGTGCCAGTAGCCTCGGCCGTGTTCCACCAACCTACACCTTC.

J is TRBJ1-1 and V is TRBV5-1; 10 nucleotides agree with TRBD1. CDR3 length: 14 residues. CDR1 SGHRS and CDR2 YFSETQ come from the germline V gene. J was trimmed by 6 bases and V by 4 bases; bases with no gene match: 6. This chain's CDR3 is CASSPGTGEAEAFF. The CDR3 DNA sequence: TGCGCCAGCAGCCCCGGGACAGGGGAAGCTGAAGCTTTCTTT. Filled out from reference TRBV5-1 and TRBJ1-1, the complete variable domain reads KAGVTQTPRYLIKTRGQQVTLSCSPISGHRSVSWYQQTPGQGLQFLFEYFSETQRNKGNFPGRFSGRQFSNSRSEMNVSTLELGDSALYLCASSPGTGEAEAFFGQGTRLTVV.

The gene calls are TRBV30 and TRBJ1-5; no definite D call. Germline CDR1 and CDR2: GTSNPN and SVGIG (reference sequence). The ends were cut back, 0 bases at V and 0 bases at J, with 9 bases in the middle. The CDR3 totals 15 residues. CDR3 bases: TGTGCCTGGAGTGTAGGAGGGATTAGCAATCAGCCCCAGCATTTT. Its protein is CAWSVGGISNQPQHF.

The rearrangement uses TRBV18 and TRBJ2-6; possibly TRBD1 for D (5 bases). Trimming took off 5 bases at V and 1 base at J, with 9 bases between the two ends. This CDR3 is 15 amino acids long. The germline CDR1 and CDR2 sequences are KGHSH and LQKENI. CDR3 DNA: TGTGCCAGCTCAAAAGACAGATCTGGGGCCAACGTCCTGACTTTC. Protein product: CASSKDRSGANVLTF. Full variable domain (missing parts from reference TRBV18 and TRBJ2-6): NAGVMQNPRHLVRRRGQEARLRCSPMKGHSHVYWYRQLPEEGLKFMVYLQKENIIDESGMPKERFSAEFPKEGPSILRIQQVVRGDSAAYFCASSKDRSGANVLTFGAGSRLTVL.

The V gene is TRBV20-1, the J gene TRBJ2-1; 8 nucleotides agree with TRBD2. CDR3 size: 15 residues. V shed 0 bases, J shed 2 bases, and the junction held 3 bases outside the gene matches. Germline CDR1 is DFQATT and CDR2 is SNEGSKA (reference sequence). CDR3 in amino acids: CSARDPGLAYNEQFF. The DNA for the CDR3 is TGCAGTGCTAGAGACCCGGGACTAGCCTACAATGAGCAGTTCTTC.

V usage is TRBV20-1 and J usage is TRBJ1-2; 10 bases align to TRBD1. The V segment lost 0 bases and the J segment 8 bases; nucleotides outside the gene matches: 3. This CDR3 is 13 amino acids long. Germline CDR1 DFQATT, CDR2 SNEGSKA (reference sequence). The CDR3 here is CSAREGTGDGYTF. CDR3 in DNA: TGCAGTGCTAGAGAGGGGACAGGGGACGGCTACACCTTC.

The J gene is TRBJ1-5, the V gene TRBV5-1; tentative D call: TRBD1 (5 bases). V lost 3 bases and J lost 2, with 12 bases in between. CDR1 and CDR2 (germline): SGHRS, YFSETQ. The CDR3 loop spans 15 amino acids. The CDR3 DNA sequence: TGCGCCAGCAGCTGGACCGGGACGGGCAATCAGCCCCAGCATTTT. The encoded protein is CASSWTGTGNQPQHF.

J is TRBJ2-7 and V is TRBV12-3 or TRBV12-4; D unresolved. This CDR3 comprises 11 residues. The V gene lost 1 base and the J gene lost 7 bases, with 5 bases spanning the gap. In DNA, the CDR3 is TGTGCCAGCAGTTTAGACGCGGAGCAGTACTTC. Translating it yields CASSLDAEQYF.

This chain joins TRBV6-1 and TRBJ2-7; D gene ambiguous. The CDR3 consists of 12 residues. Trimming cost V 4 bases and J 7 bases, with 11 bases left between them. CDR1 MNHNS and CDR2 SASEGT come from the germline V gene. CDR3: CASSVGRPEQYF. CDR3 coding DNA: TGTGCCAGCAGTGTAGGACGTCCGGAGCAGTACTTC.

The chain links TRBV9 to TRBJ2-2; either TRBD1 or TRBD2 may fit D (5 bases each). Trimming stripped 3 bases from V and 7 bases from J, with 19 bases between. Germline loops: CDR1 SGDLS, CDR2 YYNGEE. The CDR3 length is 16 residues. The CDR3 nucleotides are TGTGCCAGCAGCGGAAACCTTGGGGGTTGGGGCGGGGAGCTGTTTTTT. Protein product: CASSGNLGGWGGELFF.

The chain couples TRBV12-3 or TRBV12-4 to TRBJ2-7; tentatively, D is TRBD1 (6 bases). Trimming removed 7 bases from V and 6 bases from J, with 16 bases in between. The CDR3 is 13 amino acids. CDR3 nucleotide sequence: TGTGCCAGCACGCAACAACAGGGATCCGAGCAGTACTTC. Translated, it gives CASTQQQGSEQYF.

The chain combines TRBV18 with TRBJ2-2; no firm D call. Germline V CDR1 and CDR2: KGHSH, LQKENI. CDR3 length: 13 residues. V lost 3 bases and J 2 bases, leaving 4 bases between the germline ends. The CDR3 bases are TGTGCCAGCTCACCTGTAAACACCGGGGAGCTGTTTTTT. This gives the protein CASSPVNTGELFF.

CDR3 nucleotide sequence: TGCGCCAGCAGCTTGGGAGTAGAGAACACTGAAGCTTTCTTT. It specifies CASSLGVENTEAFF. This sequence joins TRBV5-1 and TRBJ1-1; no clear D gene. V lost 0 bases and J lost 1, with 7 bases in between. The germline V gene has CDR1 SGHRS and CDR2 YFSETQ. The length of the CDR3 is 14 residues.